This TCR beta chain was captured in a study of T-cell memory formation after mild COVID-19. One entry per CDR3 protein results from TCRdb running MiXCR on the 5' RACE reads. The data show around 410,000 distinct CDR3 sequences, more than 20% seen once. The J segment lost 8 bases and the V segment lost 5 bases, leaving 7 bases of the junction unmatched. The CDR3 is made up of 15 amino acids. From germline, CDR1 is LNHNV and CDR2 YYDKDF (reference sequence). The chain combines TRBV15 with TRBJ2-5; 14 bases are shared with TRBD2. The sample consisted of PBMCs or a T cell subset sorted from them (not recorded which). The receptor comes from an adult woman who had mild COVID-19 (a few samples of this study predate the infection). Cell type and time point are not known. CDR3 DNA sequence: TGTGCCACCAGCGGGGGACTAGCGGGGGCTAAAACCCAGTACTTC. Residues: CATSGGLAGAKTQYF. The full variable domain, its missing parts supplied by reference TRBV15 and TRBJ2-5, is DAMVIQNPRYQVTQFGKPVTLSCSQTLNHNVMYWYQQKSSQAPKLLFHYYDKDFNNEADTPDNFQSRRPNTSFCFLDIRSPGLGDTAMYLCATSGGLAGAKTQYFGPGTRLLVL.